This TCR beta chain was retrieved from a study of spatial heterogeneity in lung cancer. TCRdb ran MiXCR on the 5' RACE reads and lists one entry per CDR3 protein. The table lists approximately 110 distinct CDR3 sequences, roughly 18% of them singletons. Sample time point: sample taken at primary tumor resection. This clonotype was picked up a small number of times. This beta chain is a stray sequence in a library constructed for alpha chains; its clone size is not meaningful. The sequencing used normal lung tissue next to the tumor, collected at surgery. This sequence originates from a female donor with early-stage non-small cell lung cancer.

CDR3 residues: CASKGRQGYEKLFF. The CDR3 region has the DNA TGTGCCAGCAAAGGGAGACAGGGTTATGAAAAACTGTTTTTT. The rearrangement links TRBV2 to TRBJ1-4; the match to TRBD1 covers 7 bases. CDR1 SNHLY and CDR2 FYNNEI come from the germline V gene. CDR3 length: 14 residues. V was pared by 7 bases and J by 6 bases, with 8 bases of the junction left unmatched.